This T cell receptor beta chain originates from a study of blood T cell repertoires in COVID-19. Original processing notes: Amplification with reference gene primers provided the estimates of nucleated cell counts. Measured with immunoSEQ multiplex PCR; TCRdb has only the in-frame clones, and not every one. For V, J and clone size, that table is used; D and trimming come from the DNA. The data hold around 220,000 clones, with approximately 80% observed a single time. Germline values: CDR1 SGDLS, CDR2 YYNGEE. Trimming removed 2 bases from V and 2 bases from J; junction bases left unmatched: 3. CDR3 length: 15 residues.

Input material: PBMCs or T cells enriched from blood (not recorded which). The chain recombines TRBV9 with TRBJ1-3; 8 bases are a match to TRBD1. The receptor was derived from a woman between 35 and 50 years old with acute COVID-19. Here the CDR3 reads CASSVEQGAGNTIYF. The CDR3 DNA reads as TGTGCCAGCAGCGTCGAACAGGGGGCTGGAAACACCATATATTTT.